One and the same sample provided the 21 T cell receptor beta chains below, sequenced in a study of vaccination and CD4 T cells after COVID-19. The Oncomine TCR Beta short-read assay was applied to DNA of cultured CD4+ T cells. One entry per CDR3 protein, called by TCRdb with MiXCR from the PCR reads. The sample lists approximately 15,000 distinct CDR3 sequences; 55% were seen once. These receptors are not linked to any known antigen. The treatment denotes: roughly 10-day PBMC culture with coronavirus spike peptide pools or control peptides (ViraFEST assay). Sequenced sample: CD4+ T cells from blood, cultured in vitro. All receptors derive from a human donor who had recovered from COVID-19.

For the CDR3, the DNA is TGCGCCAGCAGTGGGTCAGGCCTCTACGAGCAGTACTTC. Protein sequence: CASSGSGLYEQYF. The rearrangement uses TRBV10-2 and TRBJ2-7; D gene unclear. The germline V gene encodes CDR1 WSHSY and CDR2 SAAADI. V was pared by 4 bases and J by 3 bases, with 10 bases between. The CDR3 covers 13 residues.

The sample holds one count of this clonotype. The CDR3 coding sequence is TGTGCCAGCAGTGACAGGGGCACAGATACGCAGTATTTT. Protein product: CASSDRGTDTQYF. The rearrangement uses TRBV6-4 and TRBJ2-3; no definite D call. Deletions cut 2 bases from V and 1 base from J, with 4 bases between. Germline CDR1 is MRHNA and CDR2 is SNTAGT. This CDR3 is 13 amino acids long.

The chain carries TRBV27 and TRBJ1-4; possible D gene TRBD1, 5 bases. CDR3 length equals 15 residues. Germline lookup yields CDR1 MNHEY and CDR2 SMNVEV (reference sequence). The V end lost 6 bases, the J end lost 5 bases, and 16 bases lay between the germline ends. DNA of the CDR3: TGTGCCAGCAGCCCGAGGGGCAGGAACAATGAAAAACTGTTTTTT. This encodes CASSPRGRNNEKLFF.

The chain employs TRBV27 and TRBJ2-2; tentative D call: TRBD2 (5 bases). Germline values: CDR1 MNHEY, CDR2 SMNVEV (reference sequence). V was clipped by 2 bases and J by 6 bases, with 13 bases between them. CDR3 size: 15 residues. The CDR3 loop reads CASSLERTMAGELFF. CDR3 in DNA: TGTGCCAGCAGTTTAGAGCGGACGATGGCCGGGGAGCTGTTTTTT.

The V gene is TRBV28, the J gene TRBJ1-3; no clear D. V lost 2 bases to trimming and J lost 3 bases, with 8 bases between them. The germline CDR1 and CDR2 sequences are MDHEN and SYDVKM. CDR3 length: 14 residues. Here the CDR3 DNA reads TGTGCCAGCAGTTTACCGTGGGGTGGAAACACCATATATTTT. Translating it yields CASSLPWGGNTIYF.

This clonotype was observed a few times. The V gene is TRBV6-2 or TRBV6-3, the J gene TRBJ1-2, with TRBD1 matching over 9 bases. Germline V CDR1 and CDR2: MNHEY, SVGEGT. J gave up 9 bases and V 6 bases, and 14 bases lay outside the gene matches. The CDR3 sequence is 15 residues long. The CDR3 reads CASSPRDRDSPSYTF. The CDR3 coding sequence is TGTGCCAGCAGCCCCAGGGACAGGGACTCTCCAAGCTACACCTTC.

The chain's CDR3 is CSARNSLYNEQFF. The CDR3 DNA is TGCAGTGCTAGGAATTCCCTTTACAATGAGCAGTTCTTC. The gene calls are TRBV20-1 and TRBJ2-1; D gene ambiguous. Trimming cost V 3 bases and J 4 bases, with 10 bases left between them. Germline CDR1 and CDR2: DFQATT and SNEGSKA (reference sequence). The CDR3 has 13 amino acids.

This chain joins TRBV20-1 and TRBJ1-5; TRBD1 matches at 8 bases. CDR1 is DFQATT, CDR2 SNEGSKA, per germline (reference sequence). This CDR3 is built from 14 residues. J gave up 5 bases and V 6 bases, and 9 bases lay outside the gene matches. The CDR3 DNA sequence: TGCAGTGCCACCCCAGGGGGCGATCATCAGCCCCAGCATTTT. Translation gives CSATPGGDHQPQHF.

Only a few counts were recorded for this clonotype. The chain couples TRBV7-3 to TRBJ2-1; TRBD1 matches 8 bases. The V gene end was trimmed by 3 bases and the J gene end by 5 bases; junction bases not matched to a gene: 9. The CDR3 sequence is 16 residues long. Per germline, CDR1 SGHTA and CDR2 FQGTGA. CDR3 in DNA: TGTGCCAGCAGCTTCAGGGACAGGAGACTTCACAATGAGCAGTTCTTC. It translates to CASSFRDRRLHNEQFF.

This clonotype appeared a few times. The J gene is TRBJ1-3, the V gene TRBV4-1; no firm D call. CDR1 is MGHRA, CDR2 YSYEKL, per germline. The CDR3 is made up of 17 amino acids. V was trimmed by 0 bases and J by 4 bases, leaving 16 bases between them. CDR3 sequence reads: CASSQEFILGGGNTIYF. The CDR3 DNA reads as TGCGCCAGCAGCCAAGAGTTCATTTTGGGCGGGGGAAACACCATATATTTT.

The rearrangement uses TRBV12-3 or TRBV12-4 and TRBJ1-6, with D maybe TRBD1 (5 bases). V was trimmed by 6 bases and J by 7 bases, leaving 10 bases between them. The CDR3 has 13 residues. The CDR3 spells CASRPGGNSPLHF. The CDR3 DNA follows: TGTGCCAGCAGACCTGGGGGGAATTCACCCCTCCACTTT.

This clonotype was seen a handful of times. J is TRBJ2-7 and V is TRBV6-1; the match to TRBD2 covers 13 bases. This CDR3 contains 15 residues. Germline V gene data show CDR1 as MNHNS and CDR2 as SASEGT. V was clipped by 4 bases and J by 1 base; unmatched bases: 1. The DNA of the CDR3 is TGTGCCAGCAGTGGACTAGCGGGAGGATCCTACGAGCAGTACTTC. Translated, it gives CASSGLAGGSYEQYF.

CDR3 region: CASSVQGTWGETQYF. DNA for the CDR3: TGTGCCAGCAGTGTTCAGGGCACCTGGGGAGAGACCCAGTACTTC. The V call is TRBV6-1, the J call TRBJ2-5, with D possibly matching TRBD1 (5 bases). The CDR3 has 15 residues. Trimming cost V 4 bases and J 4 bases, with 16 bases left between them. CDR1 MNHNS and CDR2 SASEGT come from the germline V gene.

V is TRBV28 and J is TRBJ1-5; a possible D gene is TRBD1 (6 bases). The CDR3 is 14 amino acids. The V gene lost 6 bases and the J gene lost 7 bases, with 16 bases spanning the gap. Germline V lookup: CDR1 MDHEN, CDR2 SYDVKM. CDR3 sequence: CASSGKTGSQPQHF. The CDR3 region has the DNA TGTGCCAGCAGCGGTAAGACAGGATCGCAGCCCCAGCATTTT.

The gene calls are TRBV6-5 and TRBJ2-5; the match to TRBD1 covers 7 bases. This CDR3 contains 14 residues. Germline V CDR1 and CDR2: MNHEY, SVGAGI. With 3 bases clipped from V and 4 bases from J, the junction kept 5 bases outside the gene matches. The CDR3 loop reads CASSYLGQPETQYF. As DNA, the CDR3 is TGTGCCAGCAGTTATTTGGGACAGCCAGAGACCCAGTACTTC.

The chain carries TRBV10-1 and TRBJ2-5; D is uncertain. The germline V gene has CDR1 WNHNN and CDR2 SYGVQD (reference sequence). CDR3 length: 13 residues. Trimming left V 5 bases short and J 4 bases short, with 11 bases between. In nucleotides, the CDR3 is TGCGCCAGCAGTCGCAGCCGAGGAGAGACCCAGTACTTC. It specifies CASSRSRGETQYF.

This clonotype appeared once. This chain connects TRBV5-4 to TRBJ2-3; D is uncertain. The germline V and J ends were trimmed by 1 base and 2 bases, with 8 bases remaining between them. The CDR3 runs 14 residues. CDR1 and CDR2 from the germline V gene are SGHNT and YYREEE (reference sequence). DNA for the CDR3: TGTGCCAGCAGCTTGTTGAGTTACACAGATACGCAGTATTTT. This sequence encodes CASSLLSYTDTQYF. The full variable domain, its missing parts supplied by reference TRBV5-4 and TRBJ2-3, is ETGVTQSPTHLIKTRGQQVTLRCSSQSGHNTVSWYQQALGQGPQFIFQYYREEENGRGNFPPRFSGLQFPNYSSELNVNALELDDSALYLCASSLLSYTDTQYFGPGTRLTVL.

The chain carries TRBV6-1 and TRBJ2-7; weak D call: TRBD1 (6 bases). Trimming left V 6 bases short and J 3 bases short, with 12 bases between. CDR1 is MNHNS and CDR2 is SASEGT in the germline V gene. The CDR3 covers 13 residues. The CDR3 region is CASRQGPGYEQYF. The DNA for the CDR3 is TGTGCCAGCAGGCAGGGGCCCGGCTACGAGCAGTACTTC.

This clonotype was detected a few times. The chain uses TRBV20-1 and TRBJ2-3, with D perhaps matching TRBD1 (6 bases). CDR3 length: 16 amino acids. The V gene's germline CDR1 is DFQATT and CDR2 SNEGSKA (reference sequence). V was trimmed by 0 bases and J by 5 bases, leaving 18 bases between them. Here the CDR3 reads CSAREKVWVRGDTQYF. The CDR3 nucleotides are TGCAGTGCTAGAGAGAAAGTGTGGGTCAGGGGAGATACGCAGTATTTT.

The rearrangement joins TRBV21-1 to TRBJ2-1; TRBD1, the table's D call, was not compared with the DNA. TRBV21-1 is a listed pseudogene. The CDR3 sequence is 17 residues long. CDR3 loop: CASSKPPGQGAENEQFF. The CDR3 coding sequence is TGTGCCAGCAGCAAACCCCCAGGACAGGGGGCTGAAAATGAGCAGTTCTTC.

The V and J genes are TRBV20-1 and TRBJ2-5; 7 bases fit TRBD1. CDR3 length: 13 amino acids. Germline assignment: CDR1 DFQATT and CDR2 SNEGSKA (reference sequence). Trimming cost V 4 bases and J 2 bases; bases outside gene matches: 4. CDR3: CSAIRDSQETQYF. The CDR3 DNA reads TGCAGTGCTATCCGGGACAGTCAAGAGACCCAGTACTTC.